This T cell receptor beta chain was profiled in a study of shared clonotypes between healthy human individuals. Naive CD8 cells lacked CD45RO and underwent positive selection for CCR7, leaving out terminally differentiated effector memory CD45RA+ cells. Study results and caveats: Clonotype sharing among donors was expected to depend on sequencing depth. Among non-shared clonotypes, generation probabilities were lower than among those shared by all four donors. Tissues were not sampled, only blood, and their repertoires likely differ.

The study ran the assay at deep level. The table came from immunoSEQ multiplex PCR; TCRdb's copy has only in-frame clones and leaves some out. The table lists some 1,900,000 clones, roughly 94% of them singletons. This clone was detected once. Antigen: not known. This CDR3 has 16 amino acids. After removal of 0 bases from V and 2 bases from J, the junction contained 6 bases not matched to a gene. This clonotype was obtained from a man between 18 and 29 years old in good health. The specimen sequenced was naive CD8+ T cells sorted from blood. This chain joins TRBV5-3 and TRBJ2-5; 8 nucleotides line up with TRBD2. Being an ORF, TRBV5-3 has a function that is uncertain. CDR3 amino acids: CARSLAPGGKQETQYF. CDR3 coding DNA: TGTGCCAGAAGCTTGGCGCCGGGGGGGAAACAAGAGACCCAGTACTTC.